These T cell receptor beta chains were read from a single sample in a study of OX40 agonist ivuxolimab in advanced cancers. Sequencing was performed with immunoSEQ multiplex PCR; in TCRdb, only in-frame clones are kept and a portion is missing. The profile covers roughly 75,000 clones, with around nine tenths appearing a single time and 0.7% to 0.9% taken by the ten largest. The sample here was CD4+ or CD8+ T cells sorted from blood, taken in a trial of the OX40 agonist ivuxolimab. All receptors come from an adult with an advanced solid tumor such as melanoma, head and neck, liver or kidney cancer. CDR3s include the opening cysteine and the closing phenylalanine or tryptophan. The D gene is left open where the match is weak.

>14|TRBJ1-4|-|TRBV30
CAWRVKGRGEKLFF
>14|TRBJ2-2|-|TRBV29-1
CSALGSGAGGELFF
>13|TRBJ1-1|-|TRBV30
CAWGIRVFGEAFF
>15|TRBJ2-2|-|TRBV7-3
CASSPTLSNTGELFF
>14|TRBJ2-6|-|TRBV5-1
CASSLASGANVLTF
>13|TRBJ1-1|-|TRBV5-1
CASSLGGGTEAFF
>14|TRBJ2-5|TRBD1|TRBV5-6
CASSYRQGAETQYF
>15|TRBJ1-1|-|TRBV6-5
CASIATVGGGTEAFF
>16|TRBJ2-3|-|TRBV11-2
CASSSGTRTRTDTQYF
>18|TRBJ2-2|-|TRBV27
CASSPLGSGPRNTGELFF
>16|TRBJ1-5|-|TRBV7-8
CASSLARTNPNQPQHF
>14|TRBJ1-2|-|TRBV5-1
CASSLRAPMDGYTF
>14|TRBJ1-4|-|TRBV2
CAFRADGTNEKLFF
>13|TRBJ1-2|TRBD1|TRBV30
CAWGTGGRYGYTF
>15|TRBJ2-7|-|TRBV4-2
CASSNPLARTYEQYF
>14|TRBJ1-1|TRBD1|TRBV29-1
CSVARGQSNTEAFF
>16|TRBJ2-1|TRBD1|TRBV6-6
CASSLLTGRSYNEQFF
>14|TRBJ2-1|TRBD2|TRBV19
CASRELAGRNEQFF
>13|TRBJ2-5|-|TRBV7-2
CASSLGRAETQYF
>12|TRBJ1-2|-|TRBV6-5
CASSEAREGYTF
>15|TRBJ1-4|-|TRBV7-8
CASSHRQATNEKLFF
>18|TRBJ2-1|-|TRBV21-1
CASSKTSGANGSYNEQFF
>14|TRBJ1-6|-|TRBV9
CASSVAALNSPLHF
>16|TRBJ2-3|-|TRBV5-1
CASSGTRDAFTDTQYF
>17|TRBJ2-6|-|TRBV30
CAWSLQGGRSGANVLTF
>11|TRBJ1-1|-|TRBV20-1
CSGAFDTEAFF
>16|TRBJ2-7|TRBD2|TRBV6-1
CASSEAPGTSVNEQYF
>15|TRBJ2-5|TRBD1|TRBV18
CASSPPGTGKETQYF
>14|TRBJ2-2|-|TRBV27
CASRARRHTGELFF
>15|TRBJ1-4|TRBD1|TRBV6-1
CASSHRGMWGEKLFF
>13|TRBJ2-7|-|TRBV5-8
CASSRDRLGEQYF
>15|TRBJ2-7|TRBD1|TRBV7-9
CASSSSGTGGYEQYF
>18|TRBJ1-2|-|TRBV10-1
CASSESIQGWQVDYGYTF
>18|TRBJ2-1|TRBD2|TRBV28
CASSPLGLAGVSYNEQFF
>15|TRBJ1-5|TRBD1|TRBV5-4
CASSSRGGIGQPQHF
>15|TRBJ2-7|TRBD2|TRBV7-3
CASSLHGGGTYEQYF
>14|TRBJ2-7|-|TRBV5-1
CASRIQEGAYEQYF
>13|TRBJ2-7|TRBD1|TRBV11-2
CASSHPGGYEQYF
>13|TRBJ2-2|-|TRBV6-1
CASSRERTGELFF
>17|TRBJ2-5|TRBD2|TRBV5-4
CASSLTGLAGAQETQYF
>14|TRBJ2-2|TRBD1|TRBV6-6
CASSHRGGTGELFF
>16|TRBJ2-7|-|TRBV25-1
CASSFQGGGLSYEQYF
>14|TRBJ1-1|-|TRBV18
CASSPERQNTEAFF
>13|TRBJ2-3|TRBD1|TRBV29-1
CSEWTGVTDTQYF
>13|TRBJ2-2|-|TRBV7-3
CASSFQGPGELFF
>14|TRBJ1-5|TRBD1|TRBV10-3
CAISLTGGDQPQHF
>16|TRBJ2-3|-|TRBV11-2
CASSYGSDASTDTQYF
>14|TRBJ1-1|-|TRBV6-5
CASSSSRGQTEAFF
>11|TRBJ1-2|TRBD1|TRBV20-1
CSAVTGDGYTF
>12|TRBJ2-3|-|TRBV11-3
CASSLVGDTQYF
>17|TRBJ2-2|-|TRBV19
CASSISGGTSFTGELFF
>13|TRBJ1-2|-|TRBV5-1
CASSLGGGNGYTF
>13|TRBJ1-2|-|TRBV6-6
CASVPTANYGYTF
>10|TRBJ2-7|-|TRBV14
CASSPQEQYF
>16|TRBJ2-1|TRBD2|TRBV28
CASSGTSGLRNNEQFF
>13|TRBJ2-6|-|TRBV18
CASSPNGANVLTF
>14|TRBJ1-1|-|TRBV7-3
CASKEGPGDAEAFF
>15|TRBJ2-7|-|TRBV4-2
CASSQSASRSYEQYF
>16|TRBJ2-1|TRBD1|TRBV19
CASSPGGTGGLNEQFF